The next 18 T cell receptor beta chains were all read from a single sample in a study of blood T cell repertoires in COVID-19. Here immunoSEQ multiplex PCR was the method, and the copy in TCRdb shows in-frame clones only, minus some. In the table there are under 500,000 clones, around nine tenths of which are singletons. The sequenced sample was peripheral blood. Receptors were obtained from a young woman with acute or convalescent COVID-19.

The V gene is TRBV7-2, the J gene TRBJ2-3; possibly TRBD1 for D (6 bases). From germline, CDR1 is SGHTA and CDR2 FQGNSA. The CDR3 is 15 amino acids. V dropped 5 bases and J dropped 0 bases, with 12 bases sitting between them. CDR3 in DNA: TGTGCCAGCAGCAGACAGGTTCCTAGCACAGATACGCAGTATTTT. Its protein product is CASSRQVPSTDTQYF. The full variable domain, completed using reference TRBV7-2 and TRBJ2-3, is GAGVSQSPSNKVTEKGKDVELRCDPISGHTALYWYRQSLGQGLEFLIYFQGNSAPDKSGLPSDRFSAERTGGSVSTLTIQRTQQEDSAVYLCASSRQVPSTDTQYFGPGTRLTVL.

The gene calls are TRBV4-1 and TRBJ1-1; D gene unclear. V lost 0 bases and J lost 5, with 10 bases in between. Germline V gives CDR1 MGHRA, CDR2 YSYEKL. The CDR3 runs 14 residues. CDR3 bases: TGCGCCAGCAGCCAAGAAGGCAGAGGAACTGAAGCTTTCTTT. It yields the protein CASSQEGRGTEAFF.

The CDR3 here is CASSPNSGGPNTGELFF. Written as DNA, the CDR3 is TGTGCCAGCAGCCCAAATAGCGGGGGGCCTAACACCGGGGAGCTGTTTTTT. The chain is built from TRBV13 and TRBJ2-2; 10 bases line up with TRBD2. With 5 bases clipped from V and 2 bases from J, the junction kept 8 bases outside the gene matches. CDR1 and CDR2 (germline): PRHDT, FYEKMQ (reference sequence). This CDR3 region has 17 residues.

J is TRBJ2-3 and V is TRBV2, with TRBD2 matching 11 bases. The germline CDR1 and CDR2 sequences are SNHLY and FYNNEI. This CDR3 spans 16 amino acids. Losses at the gene ends were 3 bases for V and 4 bases for J; bases not matched to a gene: 6. CDR3 sequence: CASSEGLAGGSDTQYF. The CDR3 DNA sequence: TGTGCCAGCAGTGAGGGTCTAGCGGGGGGTTCAGATACGCAGTATTTT.

This clone was seen once. Here the CDR3 DNA reads TGCGCCAGCAGCCAAGTGACAGGGGCGGACACTGAAGCTTTCTTT. Translated, it gives CASSQVTGADTEAFF. The J gene is TRBJ1-1, the V gene TRBV4-1, with 8 bases lining up with TRBD1. The ends lost 1 base at V and 3 bases at J; junction bases unmatched: 4. This CDR3 is built from 15 residues. Germline CDR1 and CDR2: MGHRA and YSYEKL.

The V and J genes are TRBV6-5 and TRBJ2-6; no reliable D call. This CDR3 comprises 14 residues. The germline CDR1 and CDR2 sequences are MNHEY and SVGAGI. The V and J ends lost 11 bases and 5 bases respectively, with 16 bases between them. CDR3 sequence reads: CASHSAQRANVLTF. CDR3 DNA sequence: TGTGCCTCACACTCAGCGCAACGGGCCAACGTCCTGACTTTC.

The CDR3 nucleotides are TGTGCCAGCAGTAAATCGGGACTGATGAACACTGAAGCTTTCTTT. Translating it yields CASSKSGLMNTEAFF. The V and J genes are TRBV6-5 and TRBJ1-1, with D possibly matching TRBD1 (5 bases). V was clipped by 5 bases and J by 0 bases, with 13 bases between them. This CDR3 contains 15 residues. The germline V gene has CDR1 MNHEY and CDR2 SVGAGI.

This chain links TRBV28 with TRBJ2-1; 10 nucleotides line up with TRBD2. The CDR3 extends over 16 amino acids. Germline assignment: CDR1 MDHEN and CDR2 SYDVKM. With 7 bases clipped from V and 0 bases from J, the junction kept 6 bases outside the gene matches. CDR3 amino acids: CASKPGLAYSYNEQFF. In nucleotides, the CDR3 is TGTGCCAGCAAACCGGGACTAGCGTACTCCTACAATGAGCAGTTCTTC.

The chain combines TRBV30 with TRBJ1-3, with unresolved D. Deletions cut 5 bases from V and 3 bases from J, with 11 bases between. Germline assignment: CDR1 GTSNPN and CDR2 SVGIG (reference sequence). CDR3 length equals 13 residues. This CDR3 is CAWGAGIGNTIYF. CDR3 in DNA: TGTGCCTGGGGCGCCGGGATTGGAAACACCATATATTTT. The variable domain in full, with the rest retrieved from reference TRBV30 and TRBJ1-3, is SQTIHQWPATLVQPVGSPLSLECTVEGTSNPNLYWYRQAAGRGLQLLFYSVGIGQISSEVPQNLSASRPQDRQFILSSKKLLLSDSGFYLCAWGAGIGNTIYFGEGSWLTVV.

The chain carries TRBV30 and TRBJ2-3, with 8 bases matching TRBD1. CDR1 is GTSNPN and CDR2 is SVGIG in the germline V gene (reference sequence). This CDR3 region has 13 residues. Trimming cost V 5 bases and J 11 bases; bases outside gene matches: 12. CDR3 nucleotides: TGTGCCTGGGTATCGGACAGGGACAAAGGGCAGTATTTT. This encodes CAWVSDRDKGQYF. Drawing the rest from reference TRBV30 and TRBJ2-3, the complete variable domain is SQTIHQWPATLVQPVGSPLSLECTVEGTSNPNLYWYRQAAGRGLQLLFYSVGIGQISSEVPQNLSASRPQDRQFILSSKKLLLSDSGFYLCAWVSDRDKGQYFGPGTRLTVL.

The gene calls are TRBV18 and TRBJ2-5; D perhaps matches TRBD2 (5 bases). Germline CDR1 KGHSH, CDR2 LQKENI. The CDR3 contains 12 residues. Between the trimmed V and J ends, which lost 3 bases and 5 bases, there was a span of 7 bases. This chain's CDR3 is CASSPRGETQYF. DNA of the CDR3: TGTGCCAGCTCACCCAGAGGGGAGACCCAGTACTTC.

J is TRBJ2-1 and V is TRBV2, with TRBD2 matching 15 bases. The CDR3 sequence is 15 residues long. V dropped 6 bases and J dropped 11; count of bases not matched to a gene: 8. The germline CDR1 and CDR2 sequences are SNHLY and FYNNEI. CDR3: CASREGTSGGNKQFF. The CDR3 nucleotides read TGTGCCAGCAGAGAGGGGACTAGCGGGGGGAATAAGCAGTTCTTC. Supplemented by reference TRBV2 and TRBJ2-1, the full variable domain reads EPEVTQTPSHQVTQMGQEVILRCVPISNHLYFYWYRQILGQKVEFLVSFYNNEISEKSEIFDDQFSVERPDGSNFTLKIRSTKLEDSAMYFCASREGTSGGNKQFFGPGTRLTVL.

This clone was found a few times. The gene calls are TRBV11-2 and TRBJ1-4; unclear D gene. Trimming pared 5 bases from V and 7 bases from J, leaving 17 bases between. From germline, CDR1 is SGHAT and CDR2 FQNNGV. The CDR3 is 15 residues long. DNA for the CDR3: TGTGCCAGCAGCCTAGGAGGGATGATCGGTGAAAAACTGTTTTTT. Translation: CASSLGGMIGEKLFF.

V usage is TRBV6-5 and J usage is TRBJ2-3; 7 nucleotides align to TRBD1. The V segment lost 5 bases and the J segment 4 bases; nucleotides outside the gene matches: 6. The CDR3 contains 14 residues. Looked up from germline, CDR1 is MNHEY and CDR2 is SVGAGI. CDR3 sequence: CASSTDRASDTQYF. CDR3 DNA: TGTGCCAGCAGTACCGACAGGGCATCAGATACGCAGTATTTT.

The chain combines TRBV18 with TRBJ2-1; 10 bases are shared with TRBD2. CDR3 length: 16 amino acids. J gave up 8 bases and V 2 bases, and 9 bases lay outside the gene matches. Germline V CDR1 and CDR2: KGHSH, LQKENI. The CDR3 bases are TGTGCCAGCTCACCATTGTTGCCTAGCGGGGGTGATGAGCAGTTCTTC. Amino acids: CASSPLLPSGGDEQFF. Full variable domain (outside the CDR3, taken from reference TRBV18 and TRBJ2-1): NAGVMQNPRHLVRRRGQEARLRCSPMKGHSHVYWYRQLPEEGLKFMVYLQKENIIDESGMPKERFSAEFPKEGPSILRIQQVVRGDSAAYFCASSPLLPSGGDEQFFGPGTRLTVL.

The chain combines TRBV18 with TRBJ2-4, with D possibly being TRBD1 (7 bases). The CDR3 runs 16 residues. Germline-derived CDR1 and CDR2 are KGHSH and LQKENI. Trimming cost V 4 bases and J 2 bases, with 15 bases left between them. CDR3 protein: CASSRQEGATKNIQYF. CDR3 in DNA: TGTGCCAGCTCACGTCAGGAGGGGGCAACCAAAAACATTCAGTACTTC.

The rearrangement joins TRBV19 to TRBJ1-2, with no clear D. The CDR3 loop spans 13 amino acids. The V end lost 5 bases, the J end lost 2 bases, and 9 bases lay between the germline ends. Per the germline V gene, CDR1 is LNHDA and CDR2 is SQIVND (reference sequence). CDR3 DNA: TGTGCCAGTAGTTTAGGAGGGAACTATGGCTACACCTTC. It codes for CASSLGGNYGYTF. Full variable domain (outside the CDR3, taken from reference TRBV19 and TRBJ1-2): DGGITQSPKYLFRKEGQNVTLSCEQNLNHDAMYWYRQDPGQGLRLIYYSQIVNDFQKGDIAEGYSVSREKKESFPLTVTSAQKNPTAFYLCASSLGGNYGYTFGSGTRLTVV.

The chain employs TRBV3-1 (or the pseudogene TRBV3-2) and TRBJ2-4, with D unclear. Trimming pared 0 bases from V and 6 bases from J, leaving 6 bases between. CDR3 length: 13 residues. In germline, CDR1 is LGHDT, CDR2 YNNKEL (reference sequence). The CDR3 DNA follows: TGTGCCAGCAGCCAAGATCTAATAAACATTCAGTACTTC. Residues: CASSQDLINIQYF.